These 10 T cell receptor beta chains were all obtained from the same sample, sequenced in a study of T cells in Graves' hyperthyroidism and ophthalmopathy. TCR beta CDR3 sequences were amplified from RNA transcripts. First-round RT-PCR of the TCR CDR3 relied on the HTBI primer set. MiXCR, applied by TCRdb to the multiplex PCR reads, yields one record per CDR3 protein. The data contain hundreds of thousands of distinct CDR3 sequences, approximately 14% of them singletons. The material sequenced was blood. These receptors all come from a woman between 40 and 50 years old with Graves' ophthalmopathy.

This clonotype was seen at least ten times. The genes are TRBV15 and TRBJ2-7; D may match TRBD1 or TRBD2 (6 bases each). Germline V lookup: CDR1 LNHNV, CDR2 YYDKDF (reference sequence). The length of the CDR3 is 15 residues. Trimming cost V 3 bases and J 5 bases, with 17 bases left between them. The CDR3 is CATSRTGQGLHEQYF. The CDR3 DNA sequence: TGTGCCACCAGCAGGACAGGCCAGGGACTCCACGAGCAGTACTTC.

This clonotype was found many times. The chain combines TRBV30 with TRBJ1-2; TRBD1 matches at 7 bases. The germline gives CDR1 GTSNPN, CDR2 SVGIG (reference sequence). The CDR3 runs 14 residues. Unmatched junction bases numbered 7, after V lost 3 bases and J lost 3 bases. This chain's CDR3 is CAWRKQGTDYGYTF. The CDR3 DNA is TGTGCCTGGAGAAAACAGGGGACGGACTATGGCTACACCTTC. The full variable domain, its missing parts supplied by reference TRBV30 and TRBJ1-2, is SQTIHQWPATLVQPVGSPLSLECTVEGTSNPNLYWYRQAAGRGLQLLFYSVGIGQISSEVPQNLSASRPQDRQFILSSKKLLLSDSGFYLCAWRKQGTDYGYTFGSGTRLTVV.

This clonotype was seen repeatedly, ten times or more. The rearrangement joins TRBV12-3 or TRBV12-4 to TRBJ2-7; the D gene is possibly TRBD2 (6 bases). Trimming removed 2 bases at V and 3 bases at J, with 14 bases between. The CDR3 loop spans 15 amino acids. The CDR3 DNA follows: TGTGCCAGCAGTTTATACGGCGGGGTGGGCTACGAGCAGTACTTC. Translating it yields CASSLYGGVGYEQYF.

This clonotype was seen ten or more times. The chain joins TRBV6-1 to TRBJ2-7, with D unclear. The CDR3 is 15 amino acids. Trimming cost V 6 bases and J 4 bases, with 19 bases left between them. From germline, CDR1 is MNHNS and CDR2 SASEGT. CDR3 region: CASRDPGVDGYEQYF. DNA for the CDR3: TGTGCCAGCAGGGATCCAGGAGTTGATGGATACGAGCAGTACTTC.

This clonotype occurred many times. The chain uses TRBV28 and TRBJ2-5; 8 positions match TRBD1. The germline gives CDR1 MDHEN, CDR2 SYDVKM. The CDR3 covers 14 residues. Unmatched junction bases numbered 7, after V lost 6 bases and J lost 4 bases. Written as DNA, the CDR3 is TGTGCCAGCAGATTCACAGGGGGTCCAGAGACCCAGTACTTC. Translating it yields CASRFTGGPETQYF. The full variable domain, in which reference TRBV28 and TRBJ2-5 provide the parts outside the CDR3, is DVKVTQSSRYLVKRTGEKVFLECVQDMDHENMFWYRQDPGLGLRLIYFSYDVKMKEKGDIPEGYSVSREKKERFSLILESASTNQTSMYLCASRFTGGPETQYFGPGTRLLVL.

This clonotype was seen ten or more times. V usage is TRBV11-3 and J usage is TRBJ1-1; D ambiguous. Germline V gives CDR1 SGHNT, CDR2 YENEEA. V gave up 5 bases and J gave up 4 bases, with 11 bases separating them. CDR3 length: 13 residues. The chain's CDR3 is CASSPTGSTEAFF. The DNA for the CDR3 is TGTGCCAGCAGCCCAACCGGGAGCACTGAAGCTTTCTTT.

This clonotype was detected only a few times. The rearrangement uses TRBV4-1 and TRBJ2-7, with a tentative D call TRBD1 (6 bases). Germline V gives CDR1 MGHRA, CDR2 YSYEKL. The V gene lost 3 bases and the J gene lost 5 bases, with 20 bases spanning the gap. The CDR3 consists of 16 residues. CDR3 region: CASSQQDRQNGHEQYF. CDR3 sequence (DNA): TGCGCCAGCAGCCAGCAAGACAGGCAAAATGGTCACGAGCAGTACTTC.

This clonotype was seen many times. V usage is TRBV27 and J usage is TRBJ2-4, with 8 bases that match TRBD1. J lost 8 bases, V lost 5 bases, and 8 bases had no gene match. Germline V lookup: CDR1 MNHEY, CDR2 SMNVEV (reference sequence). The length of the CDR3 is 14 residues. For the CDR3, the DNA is TGTGCCAGCAGTCCCGACAGGGGCCAACACATTCAGTACTTC. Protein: CASSPDRGQHIQYF.

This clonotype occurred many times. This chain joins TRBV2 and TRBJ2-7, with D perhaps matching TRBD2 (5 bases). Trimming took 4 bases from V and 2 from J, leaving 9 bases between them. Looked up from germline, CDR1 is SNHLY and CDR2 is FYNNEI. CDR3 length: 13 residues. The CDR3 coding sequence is TGTGCCAGCAGTGTAGGGAGAACCTACGAGCAGTACTTC. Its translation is CASSVGRTYEQYF. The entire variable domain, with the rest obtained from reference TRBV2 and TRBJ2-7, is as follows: EPEVTQTPSHQVTQMGQEVILRCVPISNHLYFYWYRQILGQKVEFLVSFYNNEISEKSEIFDDQFSVERPDGSNFTLKIRSTKLEDSAMYFCASSVGRTYEQYFGPGTRLTVT.

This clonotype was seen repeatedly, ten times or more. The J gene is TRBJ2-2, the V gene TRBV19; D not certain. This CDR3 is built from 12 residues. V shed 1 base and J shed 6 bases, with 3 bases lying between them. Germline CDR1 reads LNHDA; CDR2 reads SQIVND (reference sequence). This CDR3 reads CASSIVPGELFF. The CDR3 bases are TGTGCCAGTAGTATAGTCCCCGGGGAGCTGTTTTTT.